The 26 T cell receptor beta chains below were found in one sample sequenced in a study of blood T cell repertoires in COVID-19. Generated by immunoSEQ multiplex PCR, the TCRdb table keeps only in-frame clones and is missing some. Among about 300,000 clones listed, roughly nine tenths were seen once. Material for sequencing was PBMCs or T cells enriched from blood (not recorded which). These receptors all come from a woman aged 40 to 49 who had recovered from COVID-19.

J is TRBJ1-2 and V is TRBV15; D is possibly TRBD1 (5 bases). Trimming took off 3 bases at V and 9 bases at J, with 11 bases between the two ends. Germline lookup yields CDR1 LNHNV and CDR2 YYDKDF (reference sequence). CDR3 length: 12 residues. The CDR3 DNA reads as TGTGCCACCAGCAGCGGGAGGGGCAGCTACACCTTC. Protein sequence: CATSSGRGSYTF.

V usage is TRBV19 and J usage is TRBJ1-2, with 7 bases identical to TRBD1. The CDR3 consists of 13 residues. Per germline, CDR1 LNHDA and CDR2 SQIVND (reference sequence). V shed 7 bases, J shed 5 bases, and the junction held 7 bases outside the gene matches. CDR3 sequence (DNA): TGTGCCAGTATAAGGGGGCAGGGTTATGGCTACACCTTC. It is translated as CASIRGQGYGYTF.

As regards this clone: This specimen includes other DNA sequences encoding the same CDR3. The chain is built from TRBV18 and TRBJ2-7, with 7 bases that match TRBD1. The V gene's germline CDR1 is KGHSH and CDR2 LQKENI. The CDR3 runs 13 residues. The V gene end was trimmed by 3 bases and the J gene end by 4 bases; junction bases not matched to a gene: 3. The CDR3 DNA reads TGTGCCAGCTCACCGGGACAGAGGTACGAGCAGTACTTC. Amino acid sequence: CASSPGQRYEQYF.

The V and J genes are TRBV5-1 and TRBJ2-1; perhaps TRBD2 as D (6 bases). The V gene's germline CDR1 is SGHRS and CDR2 YFSETQ. Trimming removed 0 bases from V and 0 bases from J, with 10 bases in between. The CDR3 runs to 16 residues. DNA for the CDR3: TGCGCCAGCAGCTTGGGTGCCGGGAGCTCCTACAATGAGCAGTTCTTC. It codes for CASSLGAGSSYNEQFF.

Comment on this clone: Other nucleotide sequences in the sample specify the same CDR3. This chain joins TRBV27 and TRBJ1-2; tentatively, D is TRBD1 (6 bases). CDR3 length equals 14 residues. Germline CDR1 and CDR2: MNHEY and SMNVEV (reference sequence). Trimming shortened V by 0 bases and J by 3 bases, and 8 bases separated the two germline ends. In DNA form, the CDR3 reads TGTGCCAGCAGTTTATCGAGACAGGACTATGGCTACACCTTC. As protein: CASSLSRQDYGYTF.

This clone appeared once. The chain links TRBV6-5 to TRBJ1-2; D is undetermined. This CDR3 comprises 13 residues. Per germline, CDR1 MNHEY and CDR2 SVGAGI. Trimming removed 5 bases at V and 4 bases at J, with 11 bases between. CDR3 nucleotide sequence: TGTGCCAGCAGTCAGCGGCAGGCCTATGGCTACACCTTC. This encodes CASSQRQAYGYTF.

The chain employs TRBV9 and TRBJ2-1, with 8 positions matching TRBD2. After removal of 4 bases from V and 6 bases from J, the junction contained 12 bases not matched to a gene. The CDR3 has 16 amino acids. Germline V gene lookup returns CDR1 SGDLS and CDR2 YYNGEE. As DNA, the CDR3 is TGTGCCAGCAGCCCAACTTGGTCTAGCGGGTTCAATGAGCAGTTCTTC. Amino acids: CASSPTWSSGFNEQFF.

The chain joins TRBV19 to TRBJ1-1; maybe TRBD1 (6 bases). The CDR3 is made up of 14 amino acids. V dropped 4 bases and J dropped 1 base, with 10 bases sitting between them. Germline lookup yields CDR1 LNHDA and CDR2 SQIVND (reference sequence). CDR3 in DNA: TGTGCCAGTAGTAGGACAGCCCCGAACACTGAAGCTTTCTTT. Translation: CASSRTAPNTEAFF.

The rearrangement links TRBV19 to TRBJ1-2, with D maybe TRBD1 (5 bases). Trimming removed 2 bases from V and 8 bases from J, with 15 bases in between. CDR1 and CDR2 from the germline V gene are LNHDA and SQIVND (reference sequence). CDR3 length: 14 amino acids. This chain's CDR3 is CASSIQGRTGGYTF. In nucleotides, the CDR3 is TGTGCCAGTAGTATACAGGGTAGAACCGGCGGCTACACCTTC. The complete variable domain, with remaining parts taken from reference TRBV19 and TRBJ1-2, reads DGGITQSPKYLFRKEGQNVTLSCEQNLNHDAMYWYRQDPGQGLRLIYYSQIVNDFQKGDIAEGYSVSREKKESFPLTVTSAQKNPTAFYLCASSIQGRTGGYTFGSGTRLTVV.

V and J are TRBV11-2 and TRBJ2-3, with 8 bases aligning to TRBD2. The CDR3 runs to 16 residues. V lost 3 bases to trimming and J lost 4 bases; unmatched junction nucleotides: 9. CDR1 is SGHAT and CDR2 is FQNNGV in the germline V gene. Written as DNA, the CDR3 is TGTGCCAGCAGCTTTCCGGGCAGCGGGGGTGCAGATACGCAGTATTTT. Translated, it gives CASSFPGSGGADTQYF.

The chain employs TRBV30 and TRBJ2-1; TRBD1 is a possible D gene (5 bases). CDR3 length equals 14 residues. Deletions cut 5 bases from V and 0 bases from J, with 11 bases between. Looked up from germline, CDR1 is GTSNPN and CDR2 is SVGIG (reference sequence). The CDR3 reads CAWDGHSSYNEQFF. The DNA for the CDR3 is TGTGCCTGGGACGGACATAGCTCCTACAATGAGCAGTTCTTC.

The chain links TRBV2 to TRBJ1-5, with D hard to call. Trimming left V 4 bases short and J 0 bases short, with 10 bases between. The germline gives CDR1 SNHLY, CDR2 FYNNEI. There are 15 residues in the CDR3. The CDR3: CASSVGRYSNQPQHF. In DNA, the CDR3 is TGTGCCAGCAGTGTTGGGAGATATAGCAATCAGCCCCAGCATTTT.

The rearrangement joins TRBV9 to TRBJ1-5; TRBD1 matches 7 bases. The CDR3 length is 14 residues. Trimming removed 4 bases from V and 2 bases from J; junction bases left unmatched: 3. CDR1 and CDR2 from the germline V gene are SGDLS and YYNGEE. Written as DNA, the CDR3 is TGTGCCAGCAGCCCTGGACAGGGCAATCAGCCCCAGCATTTT. This codes for CASSPGQGNQPQHF.

The chain has TRBV18 and TRBJ1-2; weak D call: TRBD1 (5 bases). The V and J ends lost 2 bases and 6 bases respectively, with 13 bases between them. The CDR3 has 14 residues. The germline gives CDR1 KGHSH, CDR2 LQKENI. The CDR3 reads CASSPTDSFDGYTF. In DNA, the CDR3 is TGTGCCAGCTCACCAACCGACAGTTTTGATGGCTACACCTTC.

The chain employs TRBV7-2 and TRBJ2-5; 9 positions agree with TRBD1. The CDR3 runs 17 residues. V dropped 5 bases and J dropped 4; count of bases not matched to a gene: 14. Germline-derived CDR1 and CDR2 are SGHTA and FQGNSA. CDR3 region: CASSLQKSGTGRETQYF. The CDR3 DNA follows: TGTGCCAGCAGCCTCCAAAAATCCGGGACAGGGCGAGAGACCCAGTACTTC.

V and J are TRBV2 and TRBJ2-5; TRBD2 matches 9 bases. The CDR3 is 15 residues long. V shed 5 bases, J shed 5 bases, and the junction held 9 bases outside the gene matches. Germline V gene sequence: CDR1 SNHLY, CDR2 FYNNEI. Here the CDR3 reads CASSRAGGPGETQYF. CDR3 coding DNA: TGTGCCAGCAGTAGAGCGGGGGGCCCGGGGGAGACCCAGTACTTC.

This clone was picked up a small number of times. V and J are TRBV14 and TRBJ1-2; unclear D gene. This CDR3 spans 13 amino acids. V was pared by 3 bases and J by 8 bases, with 13 bases between. Germline CDR1 is SGHDN and CDR2 is FVKESK. The CDR3 DNA follows: TGTGCCAGCAGCCAGAACGTTGAGGGAGGCTACACCTTC. It encodes CASSQNVEGGYTF. Together with reference TRBV14 and TRBJ1-2, the CDR3 gives the full variable domain: EAGVTQFPSHSVIEKGQTVTLRCDPISGHDNLYWYRRVMGKEIKFLLHFVKESKQDESGMPNNRFLAERTGGTYSTLKVQPAELEDSGVYFCASSQNVEGGYTFGSGTRLTVV.

The rearrangement uses TRBV30 and TRBJ2-2, with 10 bases that match TRBD2. Germline V CDR1 and CDR2: GTSNPN, SVGIG (reference sequence). This CDR3 spans 17 amino acids. Unmatched junction bases numbered 11, after V lost 1 base and J lost 6 bases. For the CDR3, the DNA is TGTGCCTGGAGTGCCGGGGGTAGCGGGAGGATGGCCGGGGAGCTGTTTTTT. Translation gives CAWSAGGSGRMAGELFF.

This sequence joins TRBV5-1 and TRBJ2-7, with a weak D call TRBD1 (6 bases). From germline, CDR1 is SGHRS and CDR2 YFSETQ. Trimming pared 1 base from V and 3 bases from J, leaving 11 bases between. This CDR3 is 14 amino acids long. CDR3 in amino acids: CASSLQGGVYEQYF. As DNA, the CDR3 is TGCGCCAGCAGCTTGCAAGGGGGAGTCTACGAGCAGTACTTC. The full variable domain, completed using reference TRBV5-1 and TRBJ2-7, is KAGVTQTPRYLIKTRGQQVTLSCSPISGHRSVSWYQQTPGQGLQFLFEYFSETQRNKGNFPGRFSGRQFSNSRSEMNVSTLELGDSALYLCASSLQGGVYEQYFGPGTRLTVT.

This clone has only a few counts. The chain combines TRBV11-2 with TRBJ2-3; perhaps TRBD2 as D (5 bases). Germline values: CDR1 SGHAT, CDR2 FQNNGV. V gave up 7 bases and J gave up 7 bases, with 9 bases separating them. CDR3 length equals 11 residues. The CDR3 is CASTTGYTQYF. CDR3 sequence (DNA): TGTGCCAGCACTACGGGATATACGCAGTATTTT.

The chain recombines TRBV19 with TRBJ2-2; D perhaps matches TRBD2 (6 bases). Germline V CDR1 and CDR2: LNHDA, SQIVND (reference sequence). This CDR3 is 15 amino acids long. The V and J ends lost 5 bases and 2 bases respectively, with 12 bases between them. The CDR3 is CASSAGTFNTGELFF. The CDR3 bases are TGTGCCAGTAGTGCCGGGACTTTTAACACCGGGGAGCTGTTTTTT.

The chain has TRBV19 and TRBJ1-2; maybe TRBD1 (5 bases). Trimming removed 3 bases from V and 5 bases from J, with 16 bases in between. CDR1 is LNHDA, CDR2 SQIVND, per germline (reference sequence). The CDR3 extends over 15 amino acids. Here the CDR3 DNA reads TGTGCCAGTAGTATCGTGGCGCAGGGAGGATATGGCTACACCTTC. Protein product: CASSIVAQGGYGYTF. Combining the CDR3 with reference TRBV19 and TRBJ1-2 gives the whole variable domain DGGITQSPKYLFRKEGQNVTLSCEQNLNHDAMYWYRQDPGQGLRLIYYSQIVNDFQKGDIAEGYSVSREKKESFPLTVTSAQKNPTAFYLCASSIVAQGGYGYTFGSGTRLTVV.

The chain uses TRBV10-3 and TRBJ1-2; 7 nucleotides line up with TRBD1. Germline assignment: CDR1 ENHRY and CDR2 SYGVKD. V lost 4 bases and J lost 8; bases outside the gene matches: 16. CDR3 size: 16 residues. In nucleotides, the CDR3 is TGTGCCATCAGTGCTCCGGACAGGCCTTCTCGGGGCGGCTACACCTTC. This sequence encodes CAISAPDRPSRGGYTF.

The gene calls are TRBV18 and TRBJ1-5; the D gene is possibly TRBD1 (6 bases). The CDR3 is 13 amino acids. V lost 6 bases and J 2 bases, leaving 8 bases between the germline ends. CDR1 and CDR2 (germline): KGHSH, LQKENI. The CDR3 DNA is TGTGCCAGCTCTAGACAGGGCAATCAGCCCCAGCATTTT. Translating gives CASSRQGNQPQHF.

This chain links TRBV5-1 with TRBJ2-5; weak D call: TRBD2 (5 bases). V gave up 1 base and J gave up 5 bases, with 12 bases separating them. Germline-derived CDR1 and CDR2 are SGHRS and YFSETQ. CDR3 length: 14 residues. The CDR3 loop is CASSLPSLKETQYF. The CDR3 DNA reads TGCGCCAGCAGCTTGCCTAGCCTTAAGGAGACCCAGTACTTC.

The chain joins TRBV2 to TRBJ2-1; possibly TRBD1 for D (5 bases). V shed 4 bases and J shed 6 bases, with 19 bases lying between them. Germline-derived CDR1 and CDR2 are SNHLY and FYNNEI. The CDR3 runs 16 residues. The CDR3 nucleotides read TGTGCCAGCAGTGGGTCCCGTGGGCCAGGGATCAATGAGCAGTTCTTC. Translated, it gives CASSGSRGPGINEQFF.